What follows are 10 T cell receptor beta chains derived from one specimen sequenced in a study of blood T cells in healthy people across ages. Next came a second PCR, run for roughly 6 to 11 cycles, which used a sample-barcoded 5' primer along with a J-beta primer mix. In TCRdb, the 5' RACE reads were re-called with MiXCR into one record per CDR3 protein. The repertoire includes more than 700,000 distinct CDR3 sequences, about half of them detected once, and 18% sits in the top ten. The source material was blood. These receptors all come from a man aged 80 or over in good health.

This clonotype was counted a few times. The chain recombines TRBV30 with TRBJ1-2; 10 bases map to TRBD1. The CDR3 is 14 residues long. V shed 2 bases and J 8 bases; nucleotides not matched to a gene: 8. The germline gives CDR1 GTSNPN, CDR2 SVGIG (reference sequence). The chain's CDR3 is CAWSQRQGAGGYTF. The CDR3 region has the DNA TGTGCCTGGAGTCAACGACAGGGGGCAGGGGGCTACACCTTC.

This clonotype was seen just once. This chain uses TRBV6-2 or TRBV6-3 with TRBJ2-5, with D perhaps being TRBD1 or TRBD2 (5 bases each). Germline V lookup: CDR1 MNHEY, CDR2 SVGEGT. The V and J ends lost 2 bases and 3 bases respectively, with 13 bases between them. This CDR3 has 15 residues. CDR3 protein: CASSYPGDVKETQYF. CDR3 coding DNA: TGTGCCAGCAGTTACCCTGGGGACGTCAAAGAGACCCAGTACTTC.

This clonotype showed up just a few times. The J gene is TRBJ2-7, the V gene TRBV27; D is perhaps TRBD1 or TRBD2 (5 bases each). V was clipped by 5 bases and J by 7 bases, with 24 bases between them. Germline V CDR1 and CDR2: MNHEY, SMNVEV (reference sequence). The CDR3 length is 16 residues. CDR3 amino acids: CASSPNRPRSGGEQYF. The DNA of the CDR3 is TGTGCCAGCAGTCCCAATCGGCCTCGTAGTGGGGGTGAGCAGTACTTC.

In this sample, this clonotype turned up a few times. The CDR3 spells CASSLGGGDVYNEQFF. The CDR3 nucleotides read TGTGCCAGCAGTCTGGGTGGGGGGGACGTCTACAATGAGCAGTTCTTC. The gene calls are TRBV6-6 and TRBJ2-1, with 7 bases aligning to TRBD2. V gave up 5 bases and J gave up 3 bases; unmatched junction bases: 10. This CDR3 comprises 16 residues. Germline V lookup: CDR1 MNHNY, CDR2 SVGAGI (reference sequence).

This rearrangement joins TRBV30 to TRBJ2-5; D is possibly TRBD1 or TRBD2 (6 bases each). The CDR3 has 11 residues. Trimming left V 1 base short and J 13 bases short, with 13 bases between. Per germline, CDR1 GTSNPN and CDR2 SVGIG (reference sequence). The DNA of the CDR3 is TGTGCCTGGAGTGCCTATACGGGGGCGTACTTC. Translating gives CAWSAYTGAYF.

The CDR3 protein is CAITPAREGNYGYTF. In DNA form, the CDR3 reads TGTGCCATCACCCCAGCACGGGAGGGAAACTATGGCTACACCTTC. The genes are TRBV10-3 and TRBJ1-2; D is unresolved. CDR1 ENHRY and CDR2 SYGVKD come from the germline V gene. The V end lost 7 bases, the J end lost 2 bases, and 17 bases lay between the germline ends. The CDR3 runs 15 residues.

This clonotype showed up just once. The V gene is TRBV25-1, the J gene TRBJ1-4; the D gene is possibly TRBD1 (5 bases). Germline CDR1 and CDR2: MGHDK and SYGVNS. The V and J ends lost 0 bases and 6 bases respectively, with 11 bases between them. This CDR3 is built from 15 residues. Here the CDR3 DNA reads TGTGCCAGCAGTGAATATCGGGGGGGATATGAAAAACTGTTTTTT. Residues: CASSEYRGGYEKLFF.

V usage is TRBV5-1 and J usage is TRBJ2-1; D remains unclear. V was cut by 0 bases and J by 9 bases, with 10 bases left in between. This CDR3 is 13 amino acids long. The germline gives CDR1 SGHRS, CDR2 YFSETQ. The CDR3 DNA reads TGCGCCAGCAGCTTGGAGGGCGTAAGTGAGCAGTTCTTC. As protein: CASSLEGVSEQFF.

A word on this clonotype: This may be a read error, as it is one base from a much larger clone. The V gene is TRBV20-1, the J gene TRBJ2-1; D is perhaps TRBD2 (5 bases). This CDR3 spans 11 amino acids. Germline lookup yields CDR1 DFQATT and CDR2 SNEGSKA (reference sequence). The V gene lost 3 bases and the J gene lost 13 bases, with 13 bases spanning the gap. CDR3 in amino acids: CSASYGETQFF. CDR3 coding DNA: TGCAGTGCTAGCTACGGGGAGACCCAGTTCTTC.

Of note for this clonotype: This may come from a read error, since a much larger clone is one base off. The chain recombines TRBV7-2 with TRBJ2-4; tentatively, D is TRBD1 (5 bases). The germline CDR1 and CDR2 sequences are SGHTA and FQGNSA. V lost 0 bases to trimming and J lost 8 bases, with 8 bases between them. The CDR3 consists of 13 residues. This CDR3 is CASSLAGDDIQYF. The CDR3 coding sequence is TGTGCCAGCAGCTTAGCAGGGGATGACATTCAGTACTTC.